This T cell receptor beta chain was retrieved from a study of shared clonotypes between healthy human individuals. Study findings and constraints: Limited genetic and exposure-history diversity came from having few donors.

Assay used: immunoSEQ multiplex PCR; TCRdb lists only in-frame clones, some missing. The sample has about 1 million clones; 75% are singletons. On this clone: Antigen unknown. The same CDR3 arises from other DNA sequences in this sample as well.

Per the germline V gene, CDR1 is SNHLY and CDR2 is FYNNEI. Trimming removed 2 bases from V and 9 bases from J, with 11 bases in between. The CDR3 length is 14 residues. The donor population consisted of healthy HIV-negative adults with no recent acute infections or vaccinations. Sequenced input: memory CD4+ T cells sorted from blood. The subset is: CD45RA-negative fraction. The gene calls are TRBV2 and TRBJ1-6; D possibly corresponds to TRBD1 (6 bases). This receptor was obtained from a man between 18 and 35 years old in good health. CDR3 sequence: CASSERRGGSPLHF. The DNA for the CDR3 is TGTGCCAGCAGTGAACGGAGGGGGGGTTCACCCCTCCACTTT.